This is a list of T cell receptor beta chains from one sample in a study of vaccination and CD4 T cells after COVID-19. TCRdb analysed the PCR reads with MiXCR anew, one entry per CDR3 protein. The data show over 20,000 distinct CDR3 sequences, under 40% seen once. No antigens are known for them. The sample consisted of CD4+ T cells from blood, cultured in vitro, taken about 7 months after SARS-CoV-2 vaccination. Source of these receptors: a human donor who had recovered from COVID-19. Each CDR3 is given with its conserved first and last residue. D genes are given only for firm matches. Clone sizes are given selectively: once, few, many, or a class where the clone is expanded.

J gene | V gene | D gene | clone size | CDR3 protein | CDR3 DNA
TRBJ1-2 | TRBV7-8 | NA | NA | CASSGLAGIYGYTF | TGTGCCAGCAGCGGCCTGGCGGGGATCTATGGCTACACCTTC
TRBJ2-4 | TRBV20-1 | NA | NA | CSARDEGSKNIQYF | TGCAGTGCTAGAGATGAGGGCTCCAAAAACATTCAGTACTTC
TRBJ2-7 | TRBV20-1 | TRBD1 | NA | CSAHRLGGQSYEQYF | TGCAGTGCCCATCGTCTTGGGGGACAGTCCTACGAGCAGTACTTC
TRBJ2-1 | TRBV20-1 | NA | NA | CSANRLSSHEQFF | TGCAGTGCCAACAGACTTAGTTCCCATGAGCAGTTCTTC
TRBJ1-5 | TRBV6-1 | TRBD1 | few | CASSDRGLSNQPQHF | TGTGCCAGCAGTGACAGGGGGCTCAGCAATCAGCCCCAGCATTTT
TRBJ2-5 | TRBV7-2 | NA | few | CASSLGQNEETQYF | TGTGCCAGCAGCCTCGGACAGAACGAAGAGACCCAGTACTTC
TRBJ2-7 | TRBV20-1 | TRBD2 | NA | CSARETSGRVGVQYF | TGCAGTGCTAGGGAGACTAGCGGGAGGGTTGGTGTGCAGTACTTC
TRBJ2-2 | TRBV20-1 | NA | NA | CSASTDTGELFF | TGCAGTGCTAGCACAGACACCGGGGAGCTGTTTTTT
TRBJ2-7 | TRBV20-1 | TRBD2 | few | CSVMASGNYEQYF | TGCAGTGTCATGGCTAGCGGGAACTACGAGCAGTACTTC
TRBJ2-5 | TRBV29-1 | NA | few | CSVDPGRETQYF | TGCAGCGTTGATCCAGGGAGGGAGACCCAGTACTTC
TRBJ2-5 | TRBV19 | NA | few | CASSTRHSQETQYF | TGTGCCAGTAGTACGAGACATAGCCAAGAGACCCAGTACTTC
TRBJ2-5 | TRBV6-5 | NA | NA | CASSYDPRETQYF | TGTGCCAGCAGTTACGACCCGAGGGAGACCCAGTACTTC
TRBJ1-5 | TRBV20-1 | TRBD1 | NA | CSAGGDRATPQHF | TGCAGTGCTGGGGGGGACAGGGCCACACCCCAGCATTTT
TRBJ1-5 | TRBV20-1 | NA | NA | CSAFHMTGNENQPQHF | TGCAGTGCTTTCCACATGACGGGGAACGAAAATCAGCCCCAGCATTTT
TRBJ2-1 | TRBV27 | TRBD1 | NA | CASSFVAGGAYNEQFF | TGTGCCAGCAGTTTCGTCGCAGGGGGAGCCTACAATGAGCAGTTCTTC
TRBJ2-2 | TRBV7-2 | NA | NA | CASSARSGRGELFF | TGTGCCAGCAGCGCTAGGTCAGGCCGGGGGGAGCTGTTTTTT
TRBJ2-7 | TRBV28 | TRBD2 | NA | CASPPPGLAGLGPYEQYF | TGTGCCAGCCCGCCGCCGGGACTAGCGGGACTAGGGCCTTACGAGCAGTACTTC
TRBJ1-5 | TRBV20-1 | TRBD1 | few | CSAEQGAGQPQHF | TGCAGTGCTGAACAGGGGGCGGGTCAGCCCCAGCATTTT
TRBJ1-1 | TRBV7-2 | NA | few | CASSLDPLREAFF | TGTGCCAGCAGCCTGGACCCGCTCCGAGAAGCTTTCTTT
TRBJ1-5 | TRBV6-1 | TRBD1 | NA | CASQLQGASPSRNQPQHF | TGTGCCAGCCAACTTCAGGGGGCTTCCCCCTCCCGCAATCAGCCCCAGCATTTT
TRBJ2-7 | TRBV19 | NA | few | CASSDEGSAGYEQYF | TGTGCCAGTAGCGACGAGGGCTCTGCGGGCTACGAGCAGTACTTC
TRBJ2-1 | TRBV20-1 | NA | few | CSASAVGSYNEQFF | TGCAGTGCTAGTGCGGTCGGCTCCTACAATGAGCAGTTCTTC
TRBJ2-7 | TRBV7-9 | NA | NA | CASSLGTSGEQYF | TGTGCCAGCAGCTTAGGGACCTCCGGCGAGCAGTACTTC
TRBJ1-6 | TRBV7-2 | TRBD1 | few | CASSLGTGPSPLHF | TGTGCCAGCAGCTTGGGGACAGGGCCTTCACCCCTCCACTTT
TRBJ2-1 | TRBV20-1 | NA | NA | CSARVGGLSLSYNEQFF | TGCAGTGCTAGAGTGGGCGGACTATCGCTCTCCTACAATGAGCAGTTCTTC
TRBJ2-4 | TRBV7-2 | TRBD2 | NA | CASARGEENIQYF | TGTGCCAGCGCTCGGGGGGAAGAAAACATTCAGTACTTC